These 27 T cell receptor beta chains came from one sample sequenced in a study of T-cell reconstitution after alpha-beta-depleted transplantation in children. Unique molecular identifiers were incorporated during preparation of the TCRbeta library. TCRdb ran MiXCR on the PCR reads and lists one entry per CDR3 protein. The sample lists roughly 150,000 distinct CDR3 sequences, 11% seen once, with less than 15% in the top ten. The material sequenced was PBMCs, taken before TCRalphabeta/CD19-depleted stem cell transplant. These receptors originate from a boy aged 2 to 10 with acute myeloid leukemia, due to receive a stem cell transplant.

This clonotype was seen repeatedly, ten times or more. The chain uses TRBV29-1 and TRBJ1-2; D is uncertain. CDR3 length: 12 residues. Trimming left V 4 bases short and J 1 base short, with 7 bases between. Germline loops: CDR1 SQVTM, CDR2 ANQGSEA. In nucleotides, the CDR3 is TGCAGCGTTGCCCCGATTAACTATGGCTACACCTTC. This translates into CSVAPINYGYTF.

The V call is TRBV3-1, the J call TRBJ1-1, with D tentatively TRBD1 (5 bases). Germline lookup yields CDR1 LGHDT and CDR2 YNNKEL (reference sequence). The CDR3 is made up of 13 amino acids. Trimming pared 3 bases from V and 3 bases from J, leaving 8 bases between. Written as DNA, the CDR3 is TGTGCCAGCAGCCAGGACACCTACACTGAAGCTTTCTTT. It translates to CASSQDTYTEAFF.

This clonotype was recorded at least ten times. The rearrangement joins TRBV20-1 to TRBJ1-1, with 7 bases lining up with TRBD1. CDR3 size: 12 residues. The trim removed 3 bases at V and 11 bases at J, leaving 9 bases unmatched. Germline V CDR1 and CDR2: DFQATT, SNEGSKA (reference sequence). DNA of the CDR3: TGCAGTGCTAGGACCGGGACAGCGACGGCTTTCTTT. This encodes CSARTGTATAFF.

This clonotype was recorded many times. This chain joins TRBV7-3 and TRBJ2-3, with 9 nucleotides matching TRBD1. The V and J ends lost 5 bases and 2 bases, in that order; junction bases with no gene match: 5. Germline CDR1 and CDR2: SGHTA and FQGTGA. CDR3 length equals 15 residues. CDR3 residues: CASSPRTGDTDTQYF. CDR3 coding DNA: TGTGCCAGCAGCCCACGGACAGGGGACACAGATACGCAGTATTTT.

Many counts were recorded for this clonotype. The chain couples TRBV4-2 to TRBJ2-3, with 9 positions matching TRBD2. Germline trimming cut 4 bases from V and 2 bases from J; bases unmatched to any gene: 13. The CDR3 has 18 residues. Germline V gives CDR1 LGHNA, CDR2 YNFKEQ. CDR3 amino acids: CASSPLEAGGGHTDTQYF. For the CDR3, the DNA is TGTGCCAGCAGCCCTCTGGAGGCGGGAGGGGGACACACAGATACGCAGTATTTT.

The chain carries TRBV27 and TRBJ2-1; D ambiguous. V lost 6 bases, J lost 0 bases, and 6 bases lay in between. Germline assignment: CDR1 MNHEY and CDR2 SMNVEV (reference sequence). The CDR3 sequence is 13 residues long. The CDR3 DNA follows: TGTGCCAGCAGCCCTTACTCCTACAATGAGCAGTTCTTC. Translating gives CASSPYSYNEQFF.

This clonotype came up many times. The DNA for the CDR3 is TGTGCCAGCTCCTCTTGGGGGACTTTAGGGGCCTACGAGCAGTACTTC. Translating gives CASSSWGTLGAYEQYF. V is TRBV28 and J is TRBJ2-7, with D tentatively TRBD2 (6 bases). The CDR3 spans 16 residues. Germline CDR1 and CDR2: MDHEN and SYDVKM. The V end was cut by 8 bases, the J end by 2 bases, with 22 bases between.

The V call is TRBV12-5, the J call TRBJ2-1, with a possible D match to TRBD1 (5 bases). CDR3 size: 14 residues. V dropped 0 bases and J dropped 7 bases, with 10 bases sitting between them. Germline lookup yields CDR1 LGHNT and CDR2 FRNRAP. In DNA, the CDR3 is TGTGCTAGTGGTTTGGTATCTAGGGGAAATGAGCAGTTCTTC. Its protein product is CASGLVSRGNEQFF.

This clonotype came up many times. The rearrangement joins TRBV7-6 to TRBJ2-5; 7 bases line up with TRBD2. This CDR3 is 18 amino acids long. The V and J ends lost 3 bases and 0 bases, in that order; junction bases with no gene match: 13. Germline V gene data show CDR1 as SGHVS and CDR2 as FNYEAQ. CDR3 residues: CASSFFRKKREDQETQYF. The CDR3 DNA reads TGTGCCAGCAGCTTTTTCCGCAAGAAACGGGAGGACCAAGAGACCCAGTACTTC. The full variable domain, in which reference TRBV7-6 and TRBJ2-5 provide the parts outside the CDR3, is GAGVSQSPRYKVTKRGQDVALRCDPISGHVSLYWYRQALGQGPEFLTYFNYEAQQDKSGLPNDRFSAERPEGSISTLTIQRTEQRDSAMYRCASSFFRKKREDQETQYFGPGTRLLVL.

This clonotype showed up many times. V is TRBV18 and J is TRBJ2-7, with a weak D call TRBD1 (6 bases). Trimming stripped 6 bases from V and 6 bases from J, with 18 bases between. The CDR3 is 14 amino acids. Per the germline V gene, CDR1 is KGHSH and CDR2 is LQKENI. The CDR3 DNA sequence: TGTGCCAGCTCTATTGGACAGCAGGAGGCCGAGCAGTACTTC. Encoded protein: CASSIGQQEAEQYF.

This clonotype came up many times. The chain has TRBV28 and TRBJ1-4; TRBD1 is a possible D gene (5 bases). The CDR3 loop spans 16 amino acids. V lost 3 bases and J 0 bases, leaving 11 bases between the germline ends. From germline, CDR1 is MDHEN and CDR2 SYDVKM. CDR3 region: CASSFGANSTNEKLFF. The DNA for the CDR3 is TGTGCCAGCAGTTTTGGGGCCAATTCAACTAATGAAAAACTGTTTTTT.

This clonotype was seen more than once but under ten times. The chain couples TRBV20-1 to TRBJ2-3; 10 bases agree with TRBD2. In germline, CDR1 is DFQATT, CDR2 SNEGSKA (reference sequence). V shed 5 bases and J 0 bases; nucleotides not matched to a gene: 5. The CDR3 extends over 15 amino acids. CDR3 nucleotides: TGCAGTGCTTTTTCGACTAGCGGGAGCACAGATACGCAGTATTTT. Translation: CSAFSTSGSTDTQYF.

In this sample, this clonotype turned up many times. The rearrangement links TRBV5-4 to TRBJ2-6, with a tentative D call TRBD1 (5 bases). V lost 2 bases and J lost 0, with 18 bases in between. Germline V CDR1 and CDR2: SGHNT, YYREEE (reference sequence). CDR3 length equals 19 residues. The CDR3 DNA reads as TGTGCCAGCAGCTTTAGACAGTCTTCGCTCTTCTCTGGGGCCAACGTCCTGACTTTC. This codes for CASSFRQSSLFSGANVLTF.

This clonotype was detected ten times or more. The chain has TRBV5-1 and TRBJ2-2; 8 nucleotides agree with TRBD2. Losses at the gene ends were 3 bases for V and 6 bases for J; bases not matched to a gene: 10. Germline CDR1 is SGHRS and CDR2 is YFSETQ. CDR3 size: 16 residues. The CDR3 spells CASSSFPGLAPGELFF. DNA of the CDR3: TGCGCCAGCAGCTCATTCCCCGGACTAGCCCCCGGGGAGCTGTTTTTT.

This clonotype appeared many times. The rearrangement links TRBV7-8 to TRBJ2-3; 8 bases line up with TRBD2. This CDR3 spans 14 amino acids. The V gene end was trimmed by 6 bases and the J gene end by 2 bases; junction bases not matched to a gene: 4. Germline assignment: CDR1 SGHVS and CDR2 FQNEAQ. The CDR3 protein is CASSPGLVTDTQYF. Written as DNA, the CDR3 is TGTGCCAGCAGTCCGGGACTAGTCACAGATACGCAGTATTTT.

This clonotype was seen ten or more times. The rearrangement joins TRBV20-1 to TRBJ2-5, with 13 positions matching TRBD2. The CDR3 loop spans 14 amino acids. V was clipped by 3 bases and J by 4 bases; unmatched bases: 2. In germline, CDR1 is DFQATT, CDR2 SNEGSKA (reference sequence). Here the CDR3 reads CSARGLAGRETQYF. CDR3 bases: TGCAGTGCTAGGGGACTAGCGGGGAGAGAGACCCAGTACTTC.

Ten or more counts support this clonotype. This rearrangement joins TRBV20-1 to TRBJ2-2, with D maybe TRBD2 (5 bases). V was cut by 4 bases and J by 0 bases, with 9 bases left in between. CDR3 length: 14 residues. Per the germline V gene, CDR1 is DFQATT and CDR2 is SNEGSKA (reference sequence). The CDR3 DNA is TGCAGTGCTACAGCGGCCTCGAACACCGGGGAGCTGTTTTTT. Translated: CSATAASNTGELFF.

The sample holds many counts of this clonotype. The chain joins TRBV2 to TRBJ2-3; 9 bases align to TRBD2. Germline trimming cut 6 bases from V and 2 bases from J; bases unmatched to any gene: 6. The germline V gene has CDR1 SNHLY and CDR2 FYNNEI. The CDR3 is 15 residues long. The CDR3 is CASSASGMDTDTQYF. The CDR3 DNA is TGTGCCAGCAGCGCTAGCGGGATGGACACAGATACGCAGTATTTT.

The chain recombines TRBV14 with TRBJ2-1; D may be TRBD1 or TRBD2 (5 bases each). This CDR3 region has 16 residues. CDR1 SGHDN and CDR2 FVKESK come from the germline V gene. V was pared by 4 bases and J by 7 bases, with 20 bases between. DNA for the CDR3: TGTGCCAGCAGCCCAGCCGGGGCCCTGGCATGGAATGAGCAGTTCTTC. Its protein is CASSPAGALAWNEQFF.

This clonotype was counted at least ten times. This CDR3 reads CASSPGAGYGYTF. Written as DNA, the CDR3 is TGTGCCAGCAGTCCAGGGGCGGGCTATGGCTACACCTTC. V is TRBV27 and J is TRBJ1-2; possible D gene TRBD1, 6 bases. The V and J ends lost 5 bases and 4 bases respectively, with 11 bases between them. The CDR3 has 13 amino acids. CDR1 and CDR2 from the germline V gene are MNHEY and SMNVEV (reference sequence).

Many counts were recorded for this clonotype. The gene calls are TRBV5-5 and TRBJ1-6; D remains unclear. CDR3 size: 15 residues. Trimming pared 5 bases from V and 5 bases from J, leaving 14 bases between. The V gene's germline CDR1 is SGHKS and CDR2 YYEKEE (reference sequence). CDR3 region: CASSSRRWDNSPLHF. In DNA form, the CDR3 reads TGTGCCAGCAGTAGCCGGCGGTGGGATAATTCACCCCTCCACTTT.

In its sample, this clonotype was seen many times. V is TRBV11-3 and J is TRBJ2-3; 14 nucleotides align to TRBD2. This CDR3 has 16 amino acids. In germline, CDR1 is SGHNT, CDR2 YENEEA. V gave up 3 bases and J gave up 4 bases; unmatched junction bases: 3. DNA for the CDR3: TGTGCCAGCAGCTTCGGACTAGCGGGAGGTCCAGATACGCAGTATTTT. This codes for CASSFGLAGGPDTQYF.

The chain recombines TRBV7-3 with TRBJ2-2, with TRBD2 matching 11 bases. The CDR3 sequence is 19 residues long. The V gene's germline CDR1 is SGHTA and CDR2 FQGTGA. The V segment lost 1 base and the J segment 5 bases; nucleotides outside the gene matches: 12. In DNA, the CDR3 is TGTGCCAGCAGCTTAATACTAGCGGGAGTATTCATGGGAACCGGGGAGCTGTTTTTT. This sequence encodes CASSLILAGVFMGTGELFF.

The chain carries TRBV6-1 and TRBJ2-1; the match to TRBD1 covers 9 bases. Germline lookup yields CDR1 MNHNS and CDR2 SASEGT. Trimming cost V 6 bases and J 9 bases; bases outside gene matches: 9. The CDR3 runs to 14 residues. CDR3 sequence (DNA): TGTGCCAGCAGAGACACAGGGGGCGGGGGTGAGCAGTTCTTC. Protein: CASRDTGGGGEQFF.

This clonotype was seen at least ten times. The chain employs TRBV5-1 and TRBJ2-7; 8 nucleotides line up with TRBD2. Germline CDR1 SGHRS, CDR2 YFSETQ. V lost 0 bases to trimming and J lost 6 bases; unmatched junction nucleotides: 5. The CDR3 totals 14 residues. CDR3: CASSLAAAGGEQYF. CDR3 DNA: TGCGCCAGCAGCTTGGCTGCCGCGGGAGGCGAGCAGTACTTC.

This clonotype was seen many times. The chain is built from TRBV28 and TRBJ2-7, with D maybe TRBD1 (5 bases). Trimming shortened V by 11 bases and J by 3 bases, and 17 bases separated the two germline ends. Germline loops: CDR1 MDHEN, CDR2 SYDVKM. This CDR3 is 13 amino acids long. Written as DNA, the CDR3 is TGTGCCGTAACAGGCAGGGCCCTCTACGAGCAGTACTTC. This translates into CAVTGRALYEQYF.

This clonotype appeared many times. This rearrangement joins TRBV20-1 to TRBJ1-2, with 7 bases identical to TRBD1. Germline V lookup: CDR1 DFQATT, CDR2 SNEGSKA (reference sequence). V lost 3 bases to trimming and J lost 4 bases; unmatched junction nucleotides: 5. The CDR3 contains 13 residues. As DNA, the CDR3 is TGCAGTGCTAGGGGGGGACAGTCCTATGGCTACACCTTC. It specifies CSARGGQSYGYTF.